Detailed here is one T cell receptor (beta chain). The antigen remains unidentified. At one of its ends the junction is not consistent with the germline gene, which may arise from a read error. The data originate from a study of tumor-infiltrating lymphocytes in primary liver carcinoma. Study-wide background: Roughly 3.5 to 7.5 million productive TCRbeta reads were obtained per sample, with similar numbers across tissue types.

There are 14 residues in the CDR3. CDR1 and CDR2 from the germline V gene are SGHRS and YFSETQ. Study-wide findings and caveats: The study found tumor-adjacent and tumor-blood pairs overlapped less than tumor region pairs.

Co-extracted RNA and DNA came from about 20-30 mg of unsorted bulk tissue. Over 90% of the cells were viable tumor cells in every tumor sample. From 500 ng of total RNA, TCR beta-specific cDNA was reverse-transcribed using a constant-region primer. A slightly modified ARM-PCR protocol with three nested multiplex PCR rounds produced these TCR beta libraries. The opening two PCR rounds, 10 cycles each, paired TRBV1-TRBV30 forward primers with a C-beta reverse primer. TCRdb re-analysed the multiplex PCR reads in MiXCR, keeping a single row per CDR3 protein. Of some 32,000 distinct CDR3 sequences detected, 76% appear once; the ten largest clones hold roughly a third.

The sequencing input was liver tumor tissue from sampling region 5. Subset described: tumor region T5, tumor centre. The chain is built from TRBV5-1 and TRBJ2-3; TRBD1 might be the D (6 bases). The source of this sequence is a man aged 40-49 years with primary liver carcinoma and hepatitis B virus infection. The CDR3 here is CAGSEGHPTDMQYF. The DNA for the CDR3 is TGCGCCGGCAGCGAGGGACACCCCACAGATATGCAGTATTTT. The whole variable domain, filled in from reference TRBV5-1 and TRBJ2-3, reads KAGVTQTPRYLIKTRGQQVTLSCSPISGHRSVSWYQQTPGQGLQFLFEYFSETQRNKGNFPGRFSGRQFSNSRSEMNVSTLELGDSALYLCAGSEGHPTDMQYFGPGTRLTVL.